This TCR beta chain is drawn from a study of control samples from healthy donors and cancer patients. TCRdb's table, derived via immunoSEQ multiplex PCR, lists solely in-frame clones and lacks some. The data hold around 150,000 clones, with approximately 94% observed a single time. Trimming took 3 bases from V and 0 from J, leaving 6 bases between them. From germline, CDR1 is MNHEY and CDR2 SMNVEV (reference sequence). The CDR3 length is 14 residues. This clonotype was obtained from a man aged 55 to 70 with colorectal cancer. Material: PBMCs. V and J are TRBV27 and TRBJ1-5; D not resolved. The CDR3 nucleotides are TGTGCCAGCAGTTTCCGGGGTAGCAATCAGCCCCAGCATTTT. It codes for CASSFRGSNQPQHF.